These 2 T cell receptor beta chains share one sample of origin, sequenced in a study of CD8 T cells in ankylosing spondylitis. No cognate antigen is known for these TCRs. TCRdb redid the calling of the 5' RACE reads with MiXCR, one entry per CDR3 protein. The sample yields 350,000 to 450,000 distinct CDR3 sequences, roughly 26% seen once. Notes on the study in general: What appeared characteristic of ankylosing spondylitis blood was a TCR beta motif of fewer than ten highly homologous variants.

Sequences were obtained from blood, either unsorted or a sorted T cell fraction (not recorded which). Source of these receptors: a male donor with ankylosing spondylitis.

V gene TRBV20-1 combines with J gene TRBJ2-3, with 12 bases fitting TRBD2. Trimming removed 0 bases from V and 1 base from J; junction bases left unmatched: 8. The CDR3 is made up of 18 amino acids. The germline gives CDR1 DFQATT, CDR2 SNEGSKA (reference sequence). The CDR3 coding sequence is TGCAGTGCTAGAGATTTGGGAGGGACTAGCGGGCGCACAGATACGCAGTATTTT. Its translation: CSARDLGGTSGRTDTQYF.

The table lists this clonotype with a few counts. The chain couples TRBV12-3 or TRBV12-4 to TRBJ1-2, with D tentatively TRBD1 (5 bases). The CDR3 has 13 residues. The ends were cut back, 4 bases at V and 10 bases at J, with 16 bases in the middle. DNA of the CDR3: TGTGCCAGCAGTTCCGGGGGTGCGGACACCTACACCTTC. Its protein is CASSSGGADTYTF.